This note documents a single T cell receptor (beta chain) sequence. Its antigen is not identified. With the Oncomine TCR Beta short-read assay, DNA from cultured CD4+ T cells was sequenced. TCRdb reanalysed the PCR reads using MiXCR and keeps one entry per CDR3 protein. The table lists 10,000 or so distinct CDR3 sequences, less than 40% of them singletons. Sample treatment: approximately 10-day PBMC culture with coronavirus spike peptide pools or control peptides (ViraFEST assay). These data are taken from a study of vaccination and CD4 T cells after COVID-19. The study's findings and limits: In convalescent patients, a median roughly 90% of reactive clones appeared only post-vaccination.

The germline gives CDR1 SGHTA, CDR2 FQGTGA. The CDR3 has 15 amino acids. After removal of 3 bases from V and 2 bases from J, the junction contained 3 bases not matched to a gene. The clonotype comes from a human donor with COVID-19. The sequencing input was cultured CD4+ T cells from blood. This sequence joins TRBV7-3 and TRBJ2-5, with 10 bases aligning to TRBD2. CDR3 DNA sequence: TGTGCCAGCAGCTTCAAAGCGGGGGGGCAAGAGACCCAGTACTTC. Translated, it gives CASSFKAGGQETQYF.